This is a list of T cell receptor beta chains from one sample in a study of T cells in Graves' hyperthyroidism and ophthalmopathy. MiXCR, run by TCRdb on the multiplex PCR reads, gives a single entry per CDR3 protein. The table records around 340,000 distinct CDR3 sequences, about 15% of them present only once. Specimen: blood. Source of these receptors: a young woman with Graves' hyperthyroidism that later progressed to Graves' ophthalmopathy. Each CDR3 is given with its conserved first and last residue. D genes are given only for firm matches. The size field is filled for only some rows; it gives once, few, many or a size class.

cdr3_nt: TGTGCCAGCAGTTTCGCGGCCTACAATGAGCAGTTCTTC
cdr3_aa: CASSFAAYNEQFF
clone_size: many
cdr3_length: 13
v_call: TRBV28
j_call: TRBJ2-1
d_call: .

cdr3_nt: TGTGCCAGCAGGCCGGGACTCGCCTACGAGCAGTACTTC
cdr3_aa: CASRPGLAYEQYF
clone_size: many
cdr3_length: 13
v_call: TRBV27
j_call: TRBJ2-7
d_call: .

cdr3_nt: TGTGCCAGCAGTTTATCGAAAGGGGGTTTAGGTTCACCCCTCCACTTT
cdr3_aa: CASSLSKGGLGSPLHF
clone_size: .
cdr3_length: 16
v_call: TRBV27
j_call: TRBJ1-6
d_call: .

cdr3_nt: TGTGCCATCAGTGAGGGGGCCACCTGGGAGCTGTTTTTT
cdr3_aa: CAISEGATWELFF
clone_size: many
cdr3_length: 13
v_call: TRBV10-3
j_call: TRBJ2-2
d_call: .

cdr3_nt: TGTGCCAGCAGGGCTTCAGGAAGCGGGGGGGGCACAGATACGCAGTATTTT
cdr3_aa: CASRASGSGGGTDTQYF
clone_size: few
cdr3_length: 17
v_call: TRBV6-1
j_call: TRBJ2-3
d_call: TRBD2

cdr3_nt: TGTGCCAGCAGCTCCGGGACAGGGGGCAAGCTGAACACTGAAGCTTTCTTT
cdr3_aa: CASSSGTGGKLNTEAFF
clone_size: .
cdr3_length: 17
v_call: TRBV11-2
j_call: TRBJ1-1
d_call: TRBD1

cdr3_nt: TGTGCCAGCAGCTTAGCCCCTTCCGGGGAGCTGTTTTTT
cdr3_aa: CASSLAPSGELFF
clone_size: .
cdr3_length: 13
v_call: TRBV13
j_call: TRBJ2-2
d_call: .

cdr3_nt: TGTGCCACCAGCTTGTTTACGTCCCCCACTGAAGCTTTCTTT
cdr3_aa: CATSLFTSPTEAFF
clone_size: .
cdr3_length: 14
v_call: TRBV15
j_call: TRBJ1-1
d_call: .

cdr3_nt: TGTGCCAGCAGTTTTTGGCAGTCAAATGAAAAACTGTTTTTT
cdr3_aa: CASSFWQSNEKLFF
clone_size: many
cdr3_length: 14
v_call: TRBV12-3/TRBV12-4
j_call: TRBJ1-4
d_call: .

cdr3_nt: TGTGCCAGCAACCCGTCCGTTATGTACACTGAAGCTCTCTTT
cdr3_aa: CASNPSVMYTEALF
clone_size: .
cdr3_length: 14
v_call: TRBV28
j_call: TRBJ1-1
d_call: .

cdr3_nt: TGTGCCAGCAGCTGGAGGGGCGAGTACACTGAAGCTTTCTTT
cdr3_aa: CASSWRGEYTEAFF
clone_size: many
cdr3_length: 14
v_call: TRBV11-2
j_call: TRBJ1-1
d_call: .

cdr3_nt: TGTGCCAGCAGTGCTGTAGCGGGGGATACCTACAATGAGCAGTTCTTC
cdr3_aa: CASSAVAGDTYNEQFF
clone_size: few
cdr3_length: 16
v_call: TRBV6-1
j_call: TRBJ2-1
d_call: TRBD2

cdr3_nt: TGTGCCAGCAGCTTGGACGGCGGGAAGGCAGATACGCAGTATTTT
cdr3_aa: CASSLDGGKADTQYF
clone_size: many
cdr3_length: 15
v_call: TRBV5-8
j_call: TRBJ2-3
d_call: .

cdr3_nt: TGCGCCAGCAGCAGAGCACAGGGGACTATCATCCTCGTCCCCACAGATACGCAGTATTTT
cdr3_aa: CASSRAQGTIILVPTDTQYF
clone_size: many
cdr3_length: 20
v_call: TRBV5-1
j_call: TRBJ2-3
d_call: .

cdr3_nt: TGCAGTGCTAGAGACACTAGCGGGTACAATGAGCAGTTCTTC
cdr3_aa: CSARDTSGYNEQFF
clone_size: .
cdr3_length: 14
v_call: TRBV20-1
j_call: TRBJ2-1
d_call: TRBD2

cdr3_nt: TGTGCCAGCAGTTTCCAGCCTAACTATGGCTACACCTTC
cdr3_aa: CASSFQPNYGYTF
clone_size: many
cdr3_length: 13
v_call: TRBV12-3/TRBV12-4
j_call: TRBJ1-2
d_call: .

cdr3_nt: TGTGCCAGCAGTGAAGAGAGGATGGGGATAAACACAGATACGCAGTATTTT
cdr3_aa: CASSEERMGINTDTQYF
clone_size: .
cdr3_length: 17
v_call: TRBV2
j_call: TRBJ2-3
d_call: .

cdr3_nt: TGTGCCATCAGTGAGGGTCTAGCCCGTGTTTATTCCTACAATGAGCAGTTCTTC
cdr3_aa: CAISEGLARVYSYNEQFF
clone_size: .
cdr3_length: 18
v_call: TRBV10-3
j_call: TRBJ2-1
d_call: .

cdr3_nt: TGTGCCATCAGTGAGTCCTGGGGAGCGGGAGCCCGGAACACTGAAGCTTTCTTT
cdr3_aa: CAISESWGAGARNTEAFF
clone_size: many
cdr3_length: 18
v_call: TRBV10-3
j_call: TRBJ1-1
d_call: .

cdr3_nt: TGTGCCAGCTCAGCGGGACAGGGGGCCGGTGGCTACACCTTC
cdr3_aa: CASSAGQGAGGYTF
clone_size: many
cdr3_length: 14
v_call: TRBV18
j_call: TRBJ1-2
d_call: TRBD1

cdr3_nt: TGCGCCAGCAGAGAAGCGGACAGGGGGCTCTACGAGCAGTACTTC
cdr3_aa: CASREADRGLYEQYF
clone_size: .
cdr3_length: 15
v_call: TRBV4-1
j_call: TRBJ2-7
d_call: TRBD1

cdr3_nt: TGTGCCAGCAGCCGGACTAGCGGGAGGGCCGGCGTTGATGAGCAGTTCTTC
cdr3_aa: CASSRTSGRAGVDEQFF
clone_size: .
cdr3_length: 17
v_call: TRBV4-2
j_call: TRBJ2-1
d_call: TRBD2

cdr3_nt: TGTGCCAGCAGCCCTTTGACTGTTAATGAGCAGTTCTTC
cdr3_aa: CASSPLTVNEQFF
clone_size: many
cdr3_length: 13
v_call: TRBV7-9
j_call: TRBJ2-1
d_call: .

cdr3_nt: TGTGCCAGCAGCCAGACTAGCGGGTATGATACGCAGTATTTT
cdr3_aa: CASSQTSGYDTQYF
clone_size: few
cdr3_length: 14
v_call: TRBV7-2
j_call: TRBJ2-3
d_call: TRBD2

cdr3_nt: TGTGCCACCAGTGGCCCAGGGAGGACTGAAGCTTTCTTT
cdr3_aa: CATSGPGRTEAFF
clone_size: many
cdr3_length: 13
v_call: TRBV24-1
j_call: TRBJ1-1
d_call: .

cdr3_nt: TGTGCCAGCAGCTTACCCTCCGTTACCACAGATACGCAGTATTTT
cdr3_aa: CASSLPSVTTDTQYF
clone_size: many
cdr3_length: 15
v_call: TRBV7-9
j_call: TRBJ2-3
d_call: .

cdr3_nt: TGTGCCAGCAGTTACCCGGGATCCCCCTACGAGCAGTACTTC
cdr3_aa: CASSYPGSPYEQYF
clone_size: once
cdr3_length: 14
v_call: TRBV12-3/TRBV12-4
j_call: TRBJ2-7
d_call: .

cdr3_nt: TGTGCCAGCAGCTTAGGGACTAGGGACTACAATGAGCAGTTCTTC
cdr3_aa: CASSLGTRDYNEQFF
clone_size: .
cdr3_length: 15
v_call: TRBV7-9
j_call: TRBJ2-1
d_call: TRBD2

cdr3_nt: TGCAGCGTAGCGGGAGATGAGCAGTTCTTC
cdr3_aa: CSVAGDEQFF
clone_size: .
cdr3_length: 10
v_call: TRBV29-1
j_call: TRBJ2-1
d_call: TRBD2

cdr3_nt: TGTGCCAGCAGCTTAATTCCAAGCGGGGGGCCCTACGAGCAGTACTTC
cdr3_aa: CASSLIPSGGPYEQYF
clone_size: once
cdr3_length: 16
v_call: TRBV7-9
j_call: TRBJ2-7
d_call: TRBD2

cdr3_nt: TGTGCCAGCAGTTTATCGACCGAGGCGTACGAGCAGTACTTC
cdr3_aa: CASSLSTEAYEQYF
clone_size: many
cdr3_length: 14
v_call: TRBV28
j_call: TRBJ2-7
d_call: .

cdr3_nt: TGCAGTGCTTTTTCCCTCAGCTCTTATGGCTACACCTTC
cdr3_aa: CSAFSLSSYGYTF
clone_size: many
cdr3_length: 13
v_call: TRBV20-1
j_call: TRBJ1-2
d_call: .

cdr3_nt: TGTGCCAGCACCCCCCGTACAACTAATGAAAAACTGTTTTTT
cdr3_aa: CASTPRTTNEKLFF
clone_size: many
cdr3_length: 14
v_call: TRBV2
j_call: TRBJ1-4
d_call: .

cdr3_nt: TGTGCCAGTAGTATAGATCGCAGGAACACTGAAGCTTTCTTT
cdr3_aa: CASSIDRRNTEAFF
clone_size: many
cdr3_length: 14
v_call: TRBV19
j_call: TRBJ1-1
d_call: .

cdr3_nt: TGCGCCAGCAGCCAAGGAGTTTACTACGAGCAGTACTTC
cdr3_aa: CASSQGVYYEQYF
clone_size: few
cdr3_length: 13
v_call: TRBV4-1
j_call: TRBJ2-7
d_call: .

cdr3_nt: TGTGCCAGCTCCCGGCAGGGTCGGTTTGAAGATACGCAGTATTTT
cdr3_aa: CASSRQGRFEDTQYF
clone_size: .
cdr3_length: 15
v_call: TRBV9
j_call: TRBJ2-3
d_call: .

cdr3_nt: TGCAGTGCTAGAGCTAGCACCACCTTTTCCTACGAGCAGTACTTC
cdr3_aa: CSARASTTFSYEQYF
clone_size: .
cdr3_length: 15
v_call: TRBV20-1
j_call: TRBJ2-7
d_call: .

cdr3_nt: TGCGCCAGCAGCCAAGACCCGACAGGGACGAATGAAAAACTGTTTTTT
cdr3_aa: CASSQDPTGTNEKLFF
clone_size: .
cdr3_length: 16
v_call: TRBV4-1
j_call: TRBJ1-4
d_call: TRBD1

cdr3_nt: TGTGCCAGCAGCCAAGATGGTTTTAGCGGTTCCTACGAGCAGTACTTC
cdr3_aa: CASSQDGFSGSYEQYF
clone_size: many
cdr3_length: 16
v_call: TRBV3-1
j_call: TRBJ2-7
d_call: .

cdr3_nt: TGTGCCAGCAGTTTTTTGGGGAGCAATCAGCCCCAGCATTTT
cdr3_aa: CASSFLGSNQPQHF
clone_size: many
cdr3_length: 14
v_call: TRBV12-3/TRBV12-4
j_call: TRBJ1-5
d_call: .

cdr3_nt: TGTGCCAGCAGAACCGGGACAGCTTCCTACGAGCAGTACTTC
cdr3_aa: CASRTGTASYEQYF
clone_size: many
cdr3_length: 14
v_call: TRBV2
j_call: TRBJ2-7
d_call: TRBD1

cdr3_nt: TGCGCCAGCAGCCTCTCAGCGATCTCTACCCGATACACTGAAGCTTTCTTT
cdr3_aa: CASSLSAISTRYTEAFF
clone_size: many
cdr3_length: 17
v_call: TRBV5-1
j_call: TRBJ1-1
d_call: .

cdr3_nt: TGCGCCAGCAGCTTAATTTCCGGGACTCAATACGGGGAGCAGTACTTC
cdr3_aa: CASSLISGTQYGEQYF
clone_size: many
cdr3_length: 16
v_call: TRBV5-1
j_call: TRBJ2-7
d_call: .

cdr3_nt: TGTGCCAGTAGTCGTCGACAGGGTAATGAAAAACTGTTTTTT
cdr3_aa: CASSRRQGNEKLFF
clone_size: few
cdr3_length: 14
v_call: TRBV19
j_call: TRBJ1-4
d_call: TRBD1

cdr3_nt: TGCAGCGTTCGGTCCGGGACAACCTCCTACAATGAGCAGTTCTTC
cdr3_aa: CSVRSGTTSYNEQFF
clone_size: .
cdr3_length: 15
v_call: TRBV29-1
j_call: TRBJ2-1
d_call: .

cdr3_nt: TGCAGTGCCCTCGGGGCAGTCTATAATTCACCCCTCCACTTT
cdr3_aa: CSALGAVYNSPLHF
clone_size: many
cdr3_length: 14
v_call: TRBV20-1
j_call: TRBJ1-6
d_call: .

cdr3_nt: TGTGCCAGTAGAAGGGACTCCTCGAGTAGGAACTCACCCCTCCACTTT
cdr3_aa: CASRRDSSSRNSPLHF
clone_size: few
cdr3_length: 16
v_call: TRBV19
j_call: TRBJ1-6
d_call: .

cdr3_nt: TGTGCCATCAGCAGGGACAGAACCACCGGGGAGCTGTTTTTT
cdr3_aa: CAISRDRTTGELFF
clone_size: many
cdr3_length: 14
v_call: TRBV10-3
j_call: TRBJ2-2
d_call: TRBD1

cdr3_nt: TGTGCCAGCAGTTACTGGGGCAGACATGGCTCCTACGAGCAGTACTTC
cdr3_aa: CASSYWGRHGSYEQYF
clone_size: .
cdr3_length: 16
v_call: TRBV6-2/TRBV6-3
j_call: TRBJ2-7
d_call: .

cdr3_nt: TGTGCCAGCAGCCAAGTTATGCGGGATGAAGCTTTCTTT
cdr3_aa: CASSQVMRDEAFF
clone_size: many
cdr3_length: 13
v_call: TRBV3-1
j_call: TRBJ1-1
d_call: .

cdr3_nt: TGCAGTGCTAGAGAGGACGTTAATGAAAAACTGTTTTTT
cdr3_aa: CSAREDVNEKLFF
clone_size: many
cdr3_length: 13
v_call: TRBV20-1
j_call: TRBJ1-4
d_call: .

cdr3_nt: TGTGCCAGCACCGAAGGGACAGTTACATACAATGAGCAGTTCTTC
cdr3_aa: CASTEGTVTYNEQFF
clone_size: .
cdr3_length: 15
v_call: TRBV6-2/TRBV6-3
j_call: TRBJ2-1
d_call: TRBD1

cdr3_nt: TGCGCCAGCAGCTTCAGGGCAGGGAACGGAGATACGCAGTATTTT
cdr3_aa: CASSFRAGNGDTQYF
clone_size: many
cdr3_length: 15
v_call: TRBV5-1
j_call: TRBJ2-3
d_call: .

cdr3_nt: TGTGCCACCAGTGATGGGGGTATTGAGACCCAGTACTTC
cdr3_aa: CATSDGGIETQYF
clone_size: many
cdr3_length: 13
v_call: TRBV24-1
j_call: TRBJ2-5
d_call: .

cdr3_nt: TGCAGTGCCCTTGTGGGGGCAGGCACAGATACGCAGTATTTT
cdr3_aa: CSALVGAGTDTQYF
clone_size: many
cdr3_length: 14
v_call: TRBV20-1
j_call: TRBJ2-3
d_call: .

cdr3_nt: TGTGCCAGCAGCTTACGGACACCCTACAATCAGCCCCAGCATTTT
cdr3_aa: CASSLRTPYNQPQHF
clone_size: many
cdr3_length: 15
v_call: TRBV7-8
j_call: TRBJ1-5
d_call: .

cdr3_nt: TGTGCCAGCTCACCACGACTAGCGTACAATGAGCAGTTCTTC
cdr3_aa: CASSPRLAYNEQFF
clone_size: many
cdr3_length: 14
v_call: TRBV18
j_call: TRBJ2-1
d_call: TRBD2

cdr3_nt: TGTGCCAGCAGTTACTCGGGACAGGGGACGTTCACAGATACGCAGTATTTT
cdr3_aa: CASSYSGQGTFTDTQYF
clone_size: .
cdr3_length: 17
v_call: TRBV6-2/TRBV6-3
j_call: TRBJ2-3
d_call: TRBD1